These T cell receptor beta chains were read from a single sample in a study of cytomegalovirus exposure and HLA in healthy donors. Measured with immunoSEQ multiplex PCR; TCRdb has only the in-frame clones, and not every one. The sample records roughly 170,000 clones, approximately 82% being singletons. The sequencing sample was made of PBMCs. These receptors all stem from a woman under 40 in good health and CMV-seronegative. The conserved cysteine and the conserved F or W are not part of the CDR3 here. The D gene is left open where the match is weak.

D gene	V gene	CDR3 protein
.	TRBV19	ASSIQTGAGANGLT
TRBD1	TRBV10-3	AISETAQGAEQY
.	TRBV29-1	SVGREGNTEAF
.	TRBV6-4	ASSGALGLPYNEQF
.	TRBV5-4	ASSPDLGSKTQY
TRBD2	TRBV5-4	ASSAGGMEYEQY
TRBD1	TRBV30	AWIVTGQGTTVPGNTIY
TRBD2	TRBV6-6	ASSYPSGGGN
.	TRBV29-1	SVDDRITYEQY
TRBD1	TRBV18	ASSPRTGMGETQY
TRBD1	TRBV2	ASSKDREAEQY
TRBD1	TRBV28	ASSLGAGTAGFSTPLH
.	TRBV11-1	ASSQLWSSYEQY
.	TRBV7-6	ASSLAAGAQETQY
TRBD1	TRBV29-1	RGEDRASNQPQH
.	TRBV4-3	ASSQDMTGLADTQY
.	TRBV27	ASSLYGGSYNEQF
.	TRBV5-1	ASSLQGVMETQY
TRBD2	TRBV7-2	ASSSSGTSGTITDTQY
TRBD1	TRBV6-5	ASSPYQGDNSPLH
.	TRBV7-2	ASSLAGGRLTGELF
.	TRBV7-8	ASSFGDNQPQH
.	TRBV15	ATRPWGGDQPQH
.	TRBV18	ASSSNSGGNQPQH
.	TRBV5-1	ASSLAGGVNTEAF
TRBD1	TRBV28	ASADRGNNQPQH
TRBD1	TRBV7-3	ASSSGQGNGYT
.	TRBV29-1	SVDTGGGRISGNTIY
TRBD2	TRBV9	ASSVASGRYSYNEQF
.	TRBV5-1	ASSLVGSGDTQY
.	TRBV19	ASSIRAGVSNEKLF
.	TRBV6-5	ASSYSFYSNQPQH
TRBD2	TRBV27	ASSAPGLAGAHEQY
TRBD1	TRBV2	ASREDRGLETQY
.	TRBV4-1	ASSQVSGDQPQH
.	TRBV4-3	ASSQELDRSYNEQF
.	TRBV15	ATSSARAGPYSNQPQH
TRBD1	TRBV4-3	ASSQDRGTEKLF
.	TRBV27	ASSLYQSSQYYEQY
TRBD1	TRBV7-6	ASSLNRGSTEAF
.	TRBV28	ASSLGRRTYEQY
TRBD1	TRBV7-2	ASSLQGSTEAF
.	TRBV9	ASSVAPGRNQPQH
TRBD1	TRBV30	AWRPRDRVLNEQY
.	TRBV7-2	ASSSTIYTQNIQY
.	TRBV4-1	ASSQRALDSLVSPLH
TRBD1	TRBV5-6	ASSLHRGLYEQY